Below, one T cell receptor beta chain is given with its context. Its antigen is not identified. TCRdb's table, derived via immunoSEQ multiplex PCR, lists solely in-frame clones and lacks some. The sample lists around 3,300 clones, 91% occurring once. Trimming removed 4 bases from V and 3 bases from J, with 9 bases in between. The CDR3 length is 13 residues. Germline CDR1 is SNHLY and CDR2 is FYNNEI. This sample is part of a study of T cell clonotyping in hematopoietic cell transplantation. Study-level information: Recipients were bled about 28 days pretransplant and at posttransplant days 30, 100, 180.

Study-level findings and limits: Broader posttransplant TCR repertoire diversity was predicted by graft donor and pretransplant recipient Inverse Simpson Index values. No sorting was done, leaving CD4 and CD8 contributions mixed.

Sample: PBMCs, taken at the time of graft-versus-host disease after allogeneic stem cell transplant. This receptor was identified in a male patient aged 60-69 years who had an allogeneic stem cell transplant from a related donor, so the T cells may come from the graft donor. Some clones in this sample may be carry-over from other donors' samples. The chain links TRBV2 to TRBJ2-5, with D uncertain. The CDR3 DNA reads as TGTGCCAGCAGTGTGTCCCAGGAAGAGACCCAGTACTTC. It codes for CASSVSQEETQYF.